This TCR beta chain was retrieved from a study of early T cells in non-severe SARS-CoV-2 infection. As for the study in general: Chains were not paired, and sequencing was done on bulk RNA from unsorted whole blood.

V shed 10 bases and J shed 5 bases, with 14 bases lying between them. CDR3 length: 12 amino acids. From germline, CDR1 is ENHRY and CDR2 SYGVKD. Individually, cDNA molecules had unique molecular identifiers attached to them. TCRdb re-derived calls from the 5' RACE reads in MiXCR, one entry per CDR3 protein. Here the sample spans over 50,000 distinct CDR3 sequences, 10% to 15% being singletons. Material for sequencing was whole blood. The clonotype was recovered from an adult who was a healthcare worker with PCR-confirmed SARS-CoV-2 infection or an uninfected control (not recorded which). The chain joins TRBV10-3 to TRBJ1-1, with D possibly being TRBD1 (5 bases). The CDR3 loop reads CATRTPGTEAFF. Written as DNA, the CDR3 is TGTGCCACCAGGACACCCGGGACTGAAGCTTTCTTT.